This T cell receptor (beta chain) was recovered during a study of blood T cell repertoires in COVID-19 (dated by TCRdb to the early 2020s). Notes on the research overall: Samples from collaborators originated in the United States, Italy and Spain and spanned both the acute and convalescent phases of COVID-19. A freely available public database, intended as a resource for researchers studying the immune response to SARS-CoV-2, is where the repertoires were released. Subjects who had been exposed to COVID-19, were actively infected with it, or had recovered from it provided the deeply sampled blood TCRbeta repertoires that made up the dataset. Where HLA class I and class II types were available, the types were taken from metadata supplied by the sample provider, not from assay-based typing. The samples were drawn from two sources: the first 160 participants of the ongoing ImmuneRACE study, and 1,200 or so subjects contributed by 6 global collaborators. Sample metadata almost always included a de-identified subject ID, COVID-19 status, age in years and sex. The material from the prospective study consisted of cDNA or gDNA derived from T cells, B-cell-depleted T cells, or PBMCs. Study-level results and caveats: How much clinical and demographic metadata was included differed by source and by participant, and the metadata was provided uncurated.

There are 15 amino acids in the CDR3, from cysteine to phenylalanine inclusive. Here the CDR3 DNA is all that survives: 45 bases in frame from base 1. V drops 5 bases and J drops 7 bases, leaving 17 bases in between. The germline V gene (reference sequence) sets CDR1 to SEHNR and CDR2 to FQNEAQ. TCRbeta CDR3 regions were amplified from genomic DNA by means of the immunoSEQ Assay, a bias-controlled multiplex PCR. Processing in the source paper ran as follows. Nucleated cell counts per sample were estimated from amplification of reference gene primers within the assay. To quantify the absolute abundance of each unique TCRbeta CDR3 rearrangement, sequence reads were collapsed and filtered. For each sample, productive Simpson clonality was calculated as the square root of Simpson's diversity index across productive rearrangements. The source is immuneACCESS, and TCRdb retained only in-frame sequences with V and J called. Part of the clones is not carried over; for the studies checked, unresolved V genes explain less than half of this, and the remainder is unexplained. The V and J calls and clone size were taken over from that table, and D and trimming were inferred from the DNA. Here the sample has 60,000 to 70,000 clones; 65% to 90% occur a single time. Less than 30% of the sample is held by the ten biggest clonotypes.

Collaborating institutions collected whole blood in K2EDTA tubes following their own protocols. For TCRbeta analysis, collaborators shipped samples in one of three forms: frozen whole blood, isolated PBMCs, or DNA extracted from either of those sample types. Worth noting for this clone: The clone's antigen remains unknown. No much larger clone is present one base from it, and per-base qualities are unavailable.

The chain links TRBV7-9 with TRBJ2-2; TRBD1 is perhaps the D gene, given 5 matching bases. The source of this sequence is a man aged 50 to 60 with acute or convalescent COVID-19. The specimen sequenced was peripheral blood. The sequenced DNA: TGTGCCAGCAGCCCCAGGGCAGGGATGGACGGGGAGCTGTTTTTT. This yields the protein CASSPRAGMDGELFF. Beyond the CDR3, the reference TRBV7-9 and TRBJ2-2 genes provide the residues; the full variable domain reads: DTGVSQNPRHKITKRGQNVTFRCDPISEHNRLYWYRQTLGQGPEFLTYFQNEAQLEKSRLLSDRFSAERPKGSFSTLEIQRTEQGDSAMYLCASSPRAGMDGELFFGEGSRLTVL.